A single sample gave rise to the 9 T cell receptor beta chains below, sequenced in a study of T cells in Graves' hyperthyroidism and ophthalmopathy. What was amplified from RNA transcripts were TCR beta CDR3 regions. TCR CDR3 regions were first amplified by RT-PCR with HTBI primers. TCRdb passed the multiplex PCR reads through MiXCR, listing each CDR3 protein once. The table includes approximately 510,000 distinct CDR3 sequences, approximately 49% detected once. The sample consisted of peripheral blood or thyroid tissue (not recorded which). Source of these receptors: an adult woman with Graves' disease, either hyperthyroidism or ophthalmopathy (not recorded which).

The V gene is TRBV5-1, the J gene TRBJ2-5, with 8 positions matching TRBD1. CDR1 is SGHRS and CDR2 is YFSETQ in the germline V gene. The CDR3 runs 16 residues. Trimming took 2 bases from V and 5 from J; bases not matched to a gene: 11. CDR3 DNA: TGCGCCAGCAGCTTAGGACAGGGAAGCGCCGGGGAGACCCAGTACTTC. This codes for CASSLGQGSAGETQYF.

The sample holds many counts of this clonotype. This chain joins TRBV7-9 and TRBJ1-4, with 10 nucleotides matching TRBD1. This CDR3 is 16 amino acids long. J gave up 7 bases and V 3 bases, and 8 bases lay outside the gene matches. The germline gives CDR1 SEHNR, CDR2 FQNEAQ (reference sequence). The CDR3 DNA sequence: TGTGCCAGCAGCTTTACTCCGGGACAGGGGTCTGAAAAACTGTTTTTT. The encoded protein is CASSFTPGQGSEKLFF.

The chain links TRBV7-9 to TRBJ2-7, with D possibly being TRBD1 or TRBD2 (5 bases each). The CDR3 length is 19 residues. The V and J ends lost 5 bases and 4 bases respectively, with 30 bases between them. CDR1 SEHNR and CDR2 FQNEAQ come from the germline V gene (reference sequence). DNA for the CDR3: TGTGCCAGCAGCATCGGGGCTAGTAACACCGGGGACCTTGCTTACGAGCAGTACTTC. Its protein product is CASSIGASNTGDLAYEQYF.

This clonotype was counted many times. V usage is TRBV6-6 and J usage is TRBJ1-3; a weak D match, TRBD1 (5 bases). The CDR3 loop spans 15 amino acids. The ends were cut back, 2 bases at V and 7 bases at J, with 15 bases in the middle. The V gene's germline CDR1 is MNHNY and CDR2 SVGAGI (reference sequence). The CDR3 DNA reads TGTGCCAGCAGTTACGCTGAGAGGGGTGGGAACACCATATATTTT. As protein: CASSYAERGGNTIYF.

The chain has TRBV10-1 and TRBJ2-7; D may be TRBD1 (7 bases). Trimming pared 2 bases from V and 12 bases from J, leaving 20 bases between. This CDR3 comprises 14 residues. Germline assignment: CDR1 WNHNN and CDR2 SYGVQD (reference sequence). The chain's CDR3 is CASSEAGLPRGRYF. CDR3 DNA sequence: TGCGCCAGCAGTGAGGCGGGACTGCCGAGGGGGCGGTACTTC.

This clonotype was picked up many times. The J gene is TRBJ1-3, the V gene TRBV20-1, with unresolved D. Trimming pared 2 bases from V and 0 bases from J, leaving 8 bases between. There are 14 residues in the CDR3. Germline assignment: CDR1 DFQATT and CDR2 SNEGSKA (reference sequence). CDR3 nucleotide sequence: TGCAGTGCTAGAAAGAGGAGCTCTGGAAACACCATATATTTT. Translation gives CSARKRSSGNTIYF.

The rearrangement joins TRBV6-5 to TRBJ1-2; D not resolved. This CDR3 contains 14 residues. Germline CDR1 reads MNHEY; CDR2 reads SVGAGI. V lost 5 bases and J lost 4, with 14 bases in between. This chain's CDR3 is CASSESGLAYGYTF. CDR3 DNA: TGTGCCAGCAGTGAATCCGGGTTGGCCTATGGCTACACCTTC.

V gene TRBV19 combines with J gene TRBJ2-2; no clear D. V lost 11 bases and J 1 base, leaving 5 bases between the germline ends. CDR1 LNHDA and CDR2 SQIVND come from the germline V gene (reference sequence). The CDR3 spans 11 residues. The CDR3 sequence: CAARNTGELFF. In DNA form, the CDR3 reads TGTGCCGCTCGGAACACCGGGGAGCTGTTTTTT.

The chain uses TRBV29-1 and TRBJ2-7; D uncertain. The ends were cut back, 0 bases at V and 6 bases at J, with 15 bases in the middle. Germline V gives CDR1 SQVTM, CDR2 ANQGSEA. The CDR3 length is 14 residues. The CDR3 reads CSVEDNWAASEQYF. The CDR3 bases are TGCAGCGTTGAAGATAATTGGGCGGCTAGCGAGCAGTACTTC.